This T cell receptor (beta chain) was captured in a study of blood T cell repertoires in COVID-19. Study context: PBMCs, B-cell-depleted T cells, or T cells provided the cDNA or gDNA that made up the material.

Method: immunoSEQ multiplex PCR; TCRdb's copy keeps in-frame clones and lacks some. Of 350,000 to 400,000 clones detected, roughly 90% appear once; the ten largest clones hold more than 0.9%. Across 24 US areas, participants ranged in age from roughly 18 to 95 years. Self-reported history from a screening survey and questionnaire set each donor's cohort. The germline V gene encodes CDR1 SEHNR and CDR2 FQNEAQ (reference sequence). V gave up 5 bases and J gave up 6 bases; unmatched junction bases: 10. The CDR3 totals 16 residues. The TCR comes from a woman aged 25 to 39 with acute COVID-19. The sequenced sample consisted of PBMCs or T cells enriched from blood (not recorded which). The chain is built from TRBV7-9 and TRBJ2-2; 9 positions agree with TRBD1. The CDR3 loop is CASSHLGTGSAGELFF. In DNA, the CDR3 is TGTGCCAGCAGCCACCTCGGGACAGGGAGCGCCGGGGAGCTGTTTTTT.